This TCR beta chain was sequenced for a study of metastatic and nonmetastatic thyroid tumors. With MiXCR, TCRdb called clones anew from the PCR reads. The sample lists 45,000 or so clones, roughly 3.9% occurring once. Among the patients, none had received any treatment before thyroid surgery. Germline V gene sequence: CDR1 KGHSH, CDR2 LQKENI. This CDR3 is 15 amino acids long. The junction had 3 bases not matched to a gene; V was cut back by 2 bases and J by 1 base. Specimen: blood. The V and J genes are TRBV18 and TRBJ2-3; 7 bases map to TRBD1. The TCR sequence derives from a female donor with papillary thyroid cancer or a benign thyroid nodule (not recorded which). Some clones in this sample may be carry-over from other donors' samples. CDR3 sequence (DNA): TGTGCCAGCTCACCAGGACAGGAGGGCACAGATACGCAGTATTTT. Its translation is CASSPGQEGTDTQYF.